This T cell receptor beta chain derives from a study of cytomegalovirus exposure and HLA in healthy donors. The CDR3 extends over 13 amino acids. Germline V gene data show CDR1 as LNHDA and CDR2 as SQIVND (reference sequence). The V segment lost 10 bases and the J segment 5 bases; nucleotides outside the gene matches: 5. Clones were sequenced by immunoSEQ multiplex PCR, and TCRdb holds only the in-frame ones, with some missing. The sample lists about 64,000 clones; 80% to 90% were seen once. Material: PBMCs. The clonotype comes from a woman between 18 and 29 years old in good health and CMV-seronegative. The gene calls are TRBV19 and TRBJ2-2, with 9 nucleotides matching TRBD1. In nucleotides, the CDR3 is TGTGCCATCCAGACAGGGGGGACCGGGGAGCTGTTTTTT. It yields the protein CAIQTGGTGELFF. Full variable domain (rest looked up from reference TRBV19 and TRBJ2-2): DGGITQSPKYLFRKEGQNVTLSCEQNLNHDAMYWYRQDPGQGLRLIYYSQIVNDFQKGDIAEGYSVSREKKESFPLTVTSAQKNPTAFYLCAIQTGGTGELFFGEGSRLTVL.